Sequencing of this TCR beta chain was carried out in a study of T cell clones after liver transplantation. The CDR3 sequence is 15 residues long. Looked up from germline, CDR1 is MNHNY and CDR2 is SVGAGI (reference sequence). Between the trimmed V and J ends, which lost 5 bases and 1 base, there was a span of 12 bases. Clones were sequenced by immunoSEQ multiplex PCR, and TCRdb holds only the in-frame ones, with some missing. The table has fewer than 85,000 clones, 80% seen once. The starting material was CD4+ T cells from blood, obtained 12 months after liver transplant. The chain links TRBV6-6 to TRBJ2-1, with D possibly TRBD1 on 5 matching bases. The sequence was collected from a human patient who received a liver transplant. Some T cells here may be from the graft donor. CDR3 nucleotides: TGTGCCAGCAGTGGGGCTACTGGGTCCTACAATGAGCAGTTCTTC. As protein: CASSGATGSYNEQFF.